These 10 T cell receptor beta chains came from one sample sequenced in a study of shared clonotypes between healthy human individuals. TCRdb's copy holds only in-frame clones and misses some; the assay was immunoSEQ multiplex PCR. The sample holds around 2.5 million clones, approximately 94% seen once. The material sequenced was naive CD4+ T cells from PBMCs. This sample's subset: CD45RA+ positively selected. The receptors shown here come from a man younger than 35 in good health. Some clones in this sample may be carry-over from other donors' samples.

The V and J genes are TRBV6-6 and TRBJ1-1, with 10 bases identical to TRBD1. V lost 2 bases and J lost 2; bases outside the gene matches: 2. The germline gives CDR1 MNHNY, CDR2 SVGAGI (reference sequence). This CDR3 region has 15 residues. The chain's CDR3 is CASSYGTGVNTEAFF. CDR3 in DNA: TGTGCCAGCAGTTACGGGACAGGGGTAAACACTGAAGCTTTCTTT.

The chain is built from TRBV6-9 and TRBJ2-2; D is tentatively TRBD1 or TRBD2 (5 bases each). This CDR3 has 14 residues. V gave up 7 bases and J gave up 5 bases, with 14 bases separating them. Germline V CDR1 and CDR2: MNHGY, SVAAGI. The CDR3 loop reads CASTHRGGTGELFF. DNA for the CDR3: TGTGCCAGCACCCACCGGGGCGGAACCGGGGAGCTGTTTTTT.

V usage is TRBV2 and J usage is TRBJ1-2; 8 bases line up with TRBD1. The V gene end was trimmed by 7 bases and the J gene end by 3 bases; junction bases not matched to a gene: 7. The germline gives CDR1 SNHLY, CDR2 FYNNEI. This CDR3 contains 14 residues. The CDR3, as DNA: TGTGCCAGCAACAGGGGGGGGCTGGACTATGGCTACACCTTC. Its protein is CASNRGGLDYGYTF.

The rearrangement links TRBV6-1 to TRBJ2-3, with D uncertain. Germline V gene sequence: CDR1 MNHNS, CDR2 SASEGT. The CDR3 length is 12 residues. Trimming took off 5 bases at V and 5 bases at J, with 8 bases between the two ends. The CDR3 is CASSKLRDTQYF. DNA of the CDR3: TGTGCCAGCAGTAAACTAAGAGATACGCAGTATTTT.

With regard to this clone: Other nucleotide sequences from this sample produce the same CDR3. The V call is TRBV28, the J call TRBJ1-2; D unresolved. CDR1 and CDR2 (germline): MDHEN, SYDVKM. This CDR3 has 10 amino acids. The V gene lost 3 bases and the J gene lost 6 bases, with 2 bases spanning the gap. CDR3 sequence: CASSFNGYTF. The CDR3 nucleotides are TGTGCCAGCAGTTTTAATGGCTACACCTTC.

CDR3 coding DNA: TGTGCCAGCAGCGCAGGGGCGCGGGAGACCCAGTACTTC. The encoded protein is CASSAGARETQYF. The chain is built from TRBV28 and TRBJ2-5; TRBD1 might be the D (6 bases). The CDR3 covers 13 residues. V lost 6 bases to trimming and J lost 5 bases, with 13 bases between them. The germline gives CDR1 MDHEN, CDR2 SYDVKM.

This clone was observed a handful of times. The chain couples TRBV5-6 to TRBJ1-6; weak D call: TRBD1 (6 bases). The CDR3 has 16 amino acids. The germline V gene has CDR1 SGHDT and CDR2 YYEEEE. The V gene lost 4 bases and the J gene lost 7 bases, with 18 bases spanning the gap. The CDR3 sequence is CASSSDWGQNNSPLHF. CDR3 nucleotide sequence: TGTGCCAGCAGCAGTGATTGGGGGCAGAACAATTCACCCCTCCACTTT.

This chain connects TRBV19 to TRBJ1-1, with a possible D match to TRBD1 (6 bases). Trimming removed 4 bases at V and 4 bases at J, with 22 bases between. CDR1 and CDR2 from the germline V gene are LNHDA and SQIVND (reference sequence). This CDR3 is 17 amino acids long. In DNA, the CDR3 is TGTGCCAGTAGTAGCCCGGGGGGGGCGGATAGGAGCACTGAAGCTTTCTTT. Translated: CASSSPGGADRSTEAFF.

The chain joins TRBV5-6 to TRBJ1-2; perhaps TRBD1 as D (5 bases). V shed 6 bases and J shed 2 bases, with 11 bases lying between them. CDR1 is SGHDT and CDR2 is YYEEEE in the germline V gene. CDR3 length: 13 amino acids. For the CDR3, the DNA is TGTGCCAGCACCCTGGGACGGAACTATGGCTACACCTTC. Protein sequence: CASTLGRNYGYTF.

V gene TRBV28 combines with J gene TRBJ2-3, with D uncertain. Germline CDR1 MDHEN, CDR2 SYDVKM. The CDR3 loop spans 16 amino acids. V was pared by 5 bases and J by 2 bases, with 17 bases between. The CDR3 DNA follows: TGTGCCAGCAGTCCCAGTTCTCAGGAGTCCACAGATACGCAGTATTTT. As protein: CASSPSSQESTDTQYF.